This T cell receptor (beta chain) was recovered during a study of blood T cell repertoires in COVID-19. Turning to the study itself: The origin of the acute and convalescent COVID-19 samples was the United States, Italy and Spain. T cells, B-cell-depleted T cells, or PBMCs provided the cDNA or gDNA that served as material.

As processed by the authors: Nucleated cell counts were estimated from reference gene primer amplification. Clones were sequenced by immunoSEQ multiplex PCR, and TCRdb holds only the in-frame ones, with some missing. That table gives V, J and clone size, and the DNA gave D and trimming. This table holds about 120,000 clones, about 87% found once. The length of the CDR3 is 15 residues. The V and J ends lost 6 bases and 3 bases respectively, with 17 bases between them. The germline CDR1 and CDR2 sequences are WSHSY and SAAADI. This sequence was found in a man over 45 with acute or convalescent COVID-19. The sample was peripheral blood. V gene TRBV10-2 combines with J gene TRBJ1-2; a weak D match, TRBD1 (5 bases). The CDR3 DNA reads as TGCGCCAGCAGCAAACCCGAGTGGGGGGACTATGGCTACACCTTC. It yields the protein CASSKPEWGDYGYTF.